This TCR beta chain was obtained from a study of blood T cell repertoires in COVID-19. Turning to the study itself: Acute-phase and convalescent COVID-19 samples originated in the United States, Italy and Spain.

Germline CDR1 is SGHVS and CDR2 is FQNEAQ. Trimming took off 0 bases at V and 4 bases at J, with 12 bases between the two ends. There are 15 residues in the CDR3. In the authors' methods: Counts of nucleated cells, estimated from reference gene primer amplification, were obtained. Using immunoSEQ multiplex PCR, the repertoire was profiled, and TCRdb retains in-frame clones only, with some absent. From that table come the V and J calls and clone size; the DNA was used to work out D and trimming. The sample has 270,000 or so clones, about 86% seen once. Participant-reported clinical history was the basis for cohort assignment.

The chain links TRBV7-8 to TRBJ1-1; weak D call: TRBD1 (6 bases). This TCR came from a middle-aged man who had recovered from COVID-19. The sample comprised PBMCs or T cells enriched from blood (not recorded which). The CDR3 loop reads CASSLAQGSGTEAFF. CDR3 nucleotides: TGTGCCAGCAGCTTAGCGCAGGGGTCGGGCACTGAAGCTTTCTTT.